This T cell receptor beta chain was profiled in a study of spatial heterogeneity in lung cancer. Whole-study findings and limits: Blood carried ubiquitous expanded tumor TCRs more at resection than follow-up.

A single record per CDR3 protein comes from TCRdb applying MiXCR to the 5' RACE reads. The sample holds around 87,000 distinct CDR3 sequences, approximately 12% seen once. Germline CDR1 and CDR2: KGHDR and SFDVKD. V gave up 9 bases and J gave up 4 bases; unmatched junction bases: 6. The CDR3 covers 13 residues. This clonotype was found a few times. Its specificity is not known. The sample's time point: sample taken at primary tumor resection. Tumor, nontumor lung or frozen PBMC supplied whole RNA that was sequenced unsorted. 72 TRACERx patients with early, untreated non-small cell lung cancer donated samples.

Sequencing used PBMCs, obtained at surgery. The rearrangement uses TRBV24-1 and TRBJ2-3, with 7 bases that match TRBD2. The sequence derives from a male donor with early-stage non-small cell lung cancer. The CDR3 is CATGGGSPDTQYF. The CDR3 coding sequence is TGTGCCACCGGGGGGGGGTCACCAGATACGCAGTATTTT.